This T cell receptor beta chain is from a study of post-analysis software for immune sequencing data. This clonotype was observed a few times. The antigen is undetermined. Study-wide findings and caveats: Compared against controls, patients with multiple sclerosis displayed significantly lower normalized Chao1 diversity. Samples made in the same batch grouped tightly together by F measure. Patients carried a handful of TRBV segments more frequently than controls did, and TRBV5-6, TRBV5-1 and TRBV20-1 were among them.

The CDR3 has 12 residues. Per the germline V gene, CDR1 is SQVTM and CDR2 is ANQGSEA. Carried by the TCR beta cDNA libraries were unique molecular identifiers. Each CDR3 protein is one row after TCRdb ran MiXCR on the PCR reads. The data hold about 800,000 distinct CDR3 sequences, with roughly 29% observed a single time. The genes are TRBV29-1 and TRBJ2-5; D is perhaps TRBD1 (5 bases). The J call is doubtful: the DNA matches TRBJ2-7 better. The sequence came from a girl aged 5 to 17 with multiple sclerosis. Sequencing was done on a sample of blood. CDR3 region: CSGSTGWGEQYF. The CDR3 DNA is TGCAGCGGGAGCACAGGTTGGGGCGAGCAGTACTTC.